Each of the 30 T cell receptor beta chains below was sequenced from the same sample in a study of T cell responses to AZD1222 COVID-19 vaccine. Some clones are missing from TCRdb's copy, which holds only in-frame ones; the method was immunoSEQ multiplex PCR. The data show more than 95,000 clones, about 90% seen once. Sequenced material: peripheral blood, taken on day 0 of AZD1222 vaccination. These receptors were obtained from an adult in good health.

This chain joins TRBV9 and TRBJ2-2, with 13 bases lining up with TRBD2. The CDR3 spans 18 residues. Germline-derived CDR1 and CDR2 are SGDLS and YYNGEE. V trimming: 4 bases; J trimming: 4 bases; junction bases outside the gene matches: 10. CDR3 nucleotide sequence: TGTGCCAGCAGCAAGGGACTAGCGGGGCCTCAAGGCACCGGGGAGCTGTTTTTT. This gives the protein CASSKGLAGPQGTGELFF.

The gene calls are TRBV5-1 and TRBJ1-1, with TRBD1 as a possible D gene (5 bases). The CDR3 has 14 residues. The germline V and J ends were trimmed by 3 bases and 5 bases, with 14 bases remaining between them. The germline V gene encodes CDR1 SGHRS and CDR2 YFSETQ. The CDR3 loop is CASSSGTEGTEAFF. CDR3 nucleotide sequence: TGCGCCAGCAGCTCCGGGACTGAGGGGACTGAAGCTTTCTTT. Together with reference TRBV5-1 and TRBJ1-1, the CDR3 gives the full variable domain: KAGVTQTPRYLIKTRGQQVTLSCSPISGHRSVSWYQQTPGQGLQFLFEYFSETQRNKGNFPGRFSGRQFSNSRSEMNVSTLELGDSALYLCASSSGTEGTEAFFGQGTRLTVV.

V is TRBV18 and J is TRBJ2-7, with D uncertain. This CDR3 region has 13 residues. Germline V gives CDR1 KGHSH, CDR2 LQKENI. V was clipped by 2 bases and J by 2 bases, with 7 bases between them. The chain's CDR3 is CASSPDSPYEQYF. CDR3 in DNA: TGTGCCAGCTCACCAGACTCTCCCTACGAGCAGTACTTC.

The V call is TRBV4-3, the J call TRBJ2-3; TRBD2 aligns across 7 bases. The ends lost 0 bases at V and 2 bases at J; junction bases unmatched: 5. CDR3 length equals 16 residues. Germline V CDR1 and CDR2: LGHNA, YSLEER. CDR3 residues: CASSQDTGGFTDTQYF. CDR3 in DNA: TGCGCCAGCAGCCAAGATACGGGGGGTTTCACAGATACGCAGTATTTT.

This clone was detected only once. V is TRBV7-2 and J is TRBJ2-5; D gene ambiguous. This CDR3 has 13 amino acids. V was shortened by 2 bases and J by 5 bases, with 9 bases between the two germline ends. The V gene's germline CDR1 is SGHTA and CDR2 FQGNSA. The CDR3 nucleotides read TGTGCCAGCAGCTTAAGTAGTGGGGAGACCCAGTACTTC. Amino acid sequence: CASSLSSGETQYF.

This chain uses TRBV6-5 with TRBJ1-2; no firm D call. The CDR3 is made up of 13 amino acids. The germline CDR1 and CDR2 sequences are MNHEY and SVGAGI. Trimming took off 7 bases at V and 0 bases at J, with 9 bases between the two ends. For the CDR3, the DNA is TGTGCCAGCACCCTCCGGGCTAACTATGGCTACACCTTC. It specifies CASTLRANYGYTF.

This clone was counted a single time. V gene TRBV6-2 or TRBV6-3 combines with J gene TRBJ2-7; D is undetermined. Trimming cost V 8 bases and J 4 bases, with 9 bases left between them. Looked up from germline, CDR1 is MNHEY and CDR2 is SVGEGT. The CDR3 covers 11 residues. CDR3 bases: TGTGCCAGCGGTAACTGGTACGAGCAGTACTTC. Its translation is CASGNWYEQYF.

The chain couples TRBV7-3 to TRBJ2-7; D tentatively fits TRBD1 or TRBD2 (5 bases each). The CDR3 sequence is 14 residues long. V lost 5 bases and J 4 bases, leaving 15 bases between the germline ends. CDR1 is SGHTA and CDR2 is FQGTGA in the germline V gene. CDR3: CASSPSPGHYEQYF. The CDR3 region has the DNA TGTGCCAGCAGCCCCTCACCGGGGCATTACGAGCAGTACTTC.

This chain uses TRBV9 with TRBJ1-2, with 7 bases matching TRBD1. The length of the CDR3 is 16 residues. The germline V gene encodes CDR1 SGDLS and CDR2 YYNGEE. Trimming removed 3 bases from V and 3 bases from J; junction bases left unmatched: 11. The CDR3 spells CASSGTGVESDYGYTF. The DNA of the CDR3 is TGTGCCAGCAGCGGTACAGGGGTTGAGTCGGACTATGGCTACACCTTC.

The gene calls are TRBV14 and TRBJ2-1, with a possible D match to TRBD2 (7 bases). This CDR3 comprises 17 residues. The V and J ends lost 1 base and 12 bases respectively, with 25 bases between them. CDR1 SGHDN and CDR2 FVKESK come from the germline V gene. DNA for the CDR3: TGTGCCAGCAGCCAAGGACAAAGTGGGGGGGCCGGTCAACTGCAGTTCTTC. Protein product: CASSQGQSGGAGQLQFF.

V usage is TRBV4-2 and J usage is TRBJ2-1, with 7 nucleotides matching TRBD1. With 4 bases clipped from V and 4 bases from J, the junction kept 7 bases outside the gene matches. Looked up from germline, CDR1 is LGHNA and CDR2 is YNFKEQ. The CDR3 is 15 amino acids. In DNA, the CDR3 is TGTGCCAGCAGCCCGGGACAGCTCGATTACAATGAGCAGTTCTTC. Encoded protein: CASSPGQLDYNEQFF.

The chain combines TRBV19 with TRBJ2-7; either TRBD1 or TRBD2 may fit D (7 bases each). Per germline, CDR1 LNHDA and CDR2 SQIVND (reference sequence). The CDR3 is made up of 15 amino acids. V shed 1 base and J shed 6 bases, with 16 bases lying between them. The DNA of the CDR3 is TGTGCCAGTAGTATAGGTGGGACAGCGGGGCGCGAGCAGTACTTC. It translates to CASSIGGTAGREQYF.

V and J are TRBV1 and TRBJ2-1; no DNA check was done on the table's D call, TRBD1. TRBV1 is a pseudogene locus. This CDR3 spans 16 amino acids. The CDR3 DNA follows: TGCACCAGCAGCGCAGAACCGGGACAACGCTACAATGAGCAGTTCTTC. This codes for CTSSAEPGQRYNEQFF.

The genes are TRBV18 and TRBJ2-5; no clear D gene. The CDR3 has 12 residues. In germline, CDR1 is KGHSH, CDR2 LQKENI. V lost 3 bases to trimming and J lost 5 bases, with 7 bases between them. The CDR3 DNA follows: TGTGCCAGCTCACCTGGTCGGGAGACCCAGTACTTC. This sequence encodes CASSPGRETQYF.

The rearrangement uses TRBV10-1 and TRBJ2-3, with 8 positions matching TRBD2. Per germline, CDR1 WNHNN and CDR2 SYGVQD (reference sequence). V lost 6 bases and J lost 6; bases outside the gene matches: 14. This CDR3 has 16 amino acids. As DNA, the CDR3 is TGCGCCAGCAGCGCACTGGTAGCGGGGTCGGGGGATACGCAGTATTTT. This sequence encodes CASSALVAGSGDTQYF.

The genes are TRBV6-5 and TRBJ1-4; no firm D call. With 6 bases removed from V and 4 bases from J, the gap between germline ends came to 9 bases. Germline V gene lookup returns CDR1 MNHEY and CDR2 SVGAGI. The CDR3 contains 13 residues. CDR3 in DNA: TGTGCCAGCAGGGCCCTCCTTAATGAAAAACTGTTTTTT. Protein sequence: CASRALLNEKLFF.

The V call is TRBV7-2, the J call TRBJ2-3; D uncertain. The germline V gene encodes CDR1 SGHTA and CDR2 FQGNSA. The CDR3 runs to 14 residues. Between the trimmed V and J ends, which lost 2 bases and 2 bases, there was a span of 8 bases. CDR3 region: CASSLLPNTDTQYF. The CDR3 DNA reads TGTGCCAGCAGCTTATTACCCAACACAGATACGCAGTATTTT. Supplemented by reference TRBV7-2 and TRBJ2-3, the full variable domain reads GAGVSQSPSNKVTEKGKDVELRCDPISGHTALYWYRQSLGQGLEFLIYFQGNSAPDKSGLPSDRFSAERTGGSVSTLTIQRTQQEDSAVYLCASSLLPNTDTQYFGPGTRLTVL.

In its sample, this clone was seen once. The chain links TRBV4-1 to TRBJ2-3, with D perhaps matching TRBD1 (7 bases). Trimming pared 4 bases from V and 3 bases from J, leaving 17 bases between. The germline gives CDR1 MGHRA, CDR2 YSYEKL. The CDR3 spans 16 residues. In DNA, the CDR3 is TGCGCCAGCAGCCCGGGACCGACAGGGAGGACAGATACGCAGTATTTT. Translation: CASSPGPTGRTDTQYF.

The chain has TRBV12-3 or TRBV12-4 and TRBJ1-2; D ambiguous. The CDR3 is 13 residues long. Trimming removed 4 bases from V and 5 bases from J, with 11 bases in between. CDR3 loop: CASSSRLVYGYTF. The DNA of the CDR3 is TGTGCCAGCAGTTCCCGTTTGGTGTATGGCTACACCTTC.

This clone has only one observation. This chain links TRBV2 with TRBJ1-5; TRBD1 aligns across 9 bases. The germline CDR1 and CDR2 sequences are SNHLY and FYNNEI. There are 13 residues in the CDR3. After removal of 8 bases from V and 2 bases from J, the junction contained 1 base not matched to a gene. CDR3 sequence reads: CASGDRGNQPQHF. As DNA, the CDR3 is TGTGCCAGCGGGGACAGGGGCAATCAGCCCCAGCATTTT.

The genes are TRBV4-3 and TRBJ1-1, with TRBD1 matching 8 bases. This CDR3 has 15 amino acids. The V and J ends lost 0 bases and 1 base, in that order; junction bases with no gene match: 1. The germline CDR1 and CDR2 sequences are LGHNA and YSLEER. The CDR3 here is CASSQDRGQNTEAFF. Here the CDR3 DNA reads TGCGCCAGCAGCCAAGACAGGGGGCAGAACACTGAAGCTTTCTTT.

The chain recombines TRBV7-9 with TRBJ2-4; 7 nucleotides line up with TRBD1. Germline V gene data show CDR1 as SEHNR and CDR2 as FQNEAQ (reference sequence). This CDR3 is built from 14 residues. J lost 5 bases, V lost 7 bases, and 8 bases had no gene match. The CDR3 reads CASTPGTDENIQYF. The DNA of the CDR3 is TGTGCCAGCACCCCCGGGACAGATGAAAACATTCAGTACTTC.

The gene calls are TRBV27 and TRBJ1-5; D is unresolved. The CDR3 runs to 15 residues. The V and J ends lost 0 bases and 3 bases respectively, with 9 bases between them. Germline V gene sequence: CDR1 MNHEY, CDR2 SMNVEV (reference sequence). The CDR3 spells CASSLSWQANQPQHF. The CDR3 DNA reads TGTGCCAGCAGTTTATCGTGGCAGGCCAATCAGCCCCAGCATTTT.

V gene TRBV5-6 combines with J gene TRBJ1-5; D not resolved. The CDR3 has 15 residues. Germline loops: CDR1 SGHDT, CDR2 YYEEEE. The V end lost 2 bases, the J end lost 5 bases, and 14 bases lay between the germline ends. The CDR3 DNA reads as TGTGCCAGCAGCTTCTTTTCCGTCGGGGATCAGCCCCAGCATTTT. Its translation: CASSFFSVGDQPQHF. Together with reference TRBV5-6 and TRBJ1-5, the CDR3 gives the full variable domain: DAGVTQSPTHLIKTRGQQVTLRCSPKSGHDTVSWYQQALGQGPQFIFQYYEEEERQRGNFPDRFSGHQFPNYSSELNVNALLLGDSALYLCASSFFSVGDQPQHFGDGTRLSIL.

The chain combines TRBV7-2 with TRBJ1-2, with 12 bases that match TRBD1. CDR1 is SGHTA, CDR2 FQGNSA, per germline. The CDR3 length is 17 residues. The V gene end was trimmed by 5 bases and the J gene end by 0 bases; junction bases not matched to a gene: 7. CDR3 amino acids: CASSRGQGAFSNYGYTF. In DNA, the CDR3 is TGTGCCAGCAGCCGGGGACAGGGGGCTTTTTCTAACTATGGCTACACCTTC.

V is TRBV7-2 and J is TRBJ2-5, with 7 bases aligning to TRBD2. The V and J ends lost 0 bases and 5 bases, in that order; junction bases with no gene match: 0. The CDR3 contains 13 residues. Germline V gives CDR1 SGHTA, CDR2 FQGNSA. CDR3 DNA sequence: TGTGCCAGCAGCTTAGCGGGGGGGGAGACCCAGTACTTC. Amino acid sequence: CASSLAGGETQYF.

The chain employs TRBV7-8 and TRBJ2-3; possibly TRBD1 or TRBD2 for D (5 bases each). Trimming removed 5 bases at V and 2 bases at J, with 14 bases between. This CDR3 has 15 amino acids. In germline, CDR1 is SGHVS, CDR2 FQNEAQ. CDR3 sequence: CASSQHPGPTDTQYF. CDR3 sequence (DNA): TGTGCCAGCAGCCAGCACCCGGGGCCCACAGATACGCAGTATTTT. Combining the CDR3 with reference TRBV7-8 and TRBJ2-3 gives the whole variable domain GAGVSQSPRYKVAKRGQDVALRCDPISGHVSLFWYQQALGQGPEFLTYFQNEAQLDKSGLPSDRFFAERPEGSVSTLKIQRTQQEDSAVYLCASSQHPGPTDTQYFGPGTRLTVL.

This rearrangement joins TRBV7-9 to TRBJ2-3; the D is unclear. This CDR3 is built from 15 residues. Germline CDR1 reads SEHNR; CDR2 reads FQNEAQ (reference sequence). With 2 bases removed from V and 2 bases from J, the gap between germline ends came to 11 bases. The CDR3 bases are TGTGCCAGCAGCTTAATGTCCCCAGCCACAGATACGCAGTATTTT. This translates into CASSLMSPATDTQYF.

This clone is a singleton in its sample. V usage is TRBV7-9 and J usage is TRBJ2-5; possibly TRBD1 or TRBD2 for D (6 bases each). In germline, CDR1 is SEHNR, CDR2 FQNEAQ (reference sequence). Trimming removed 3 bases at V and 5 bases at J, with 13 bases between. The CDR3 has 14 amino acids. The CDR3 loop reads CASSLGGARETQYF. The CDR3 bases are TGTGCCAGCAGCTTGGGGGGCGCGAGGGAGACCCAGTACTTC.

The V call is TRBV6-1, the J call TRBJ2-7; no definite D call. V gave up 0 bases and J gave up 0 bases, with 9 bases separating them. Germline V lookup: CDR1 MNHNS, CDR2 SASEGT. The CDR3 runs 15 residues. The chain's CDR3 is CASSEATLTSYEQYF. In DNA form, the CDR3 reads TGTGCCAGCAGTGAAGCGACACTTACCTCCTACGAGCAGTACTTC.